The 17 T cell receptor beta chains reported below all come from one sample, sequenced in a study of graft-versus-host responses after intestinal transplantation. Assay: immunoSEQ multiplex PCR; the TCRdb copy retains only in-frame clones and omits some. The sample carries about 36,000 clones, around 94% recorded once. These receptors have no known antigen. The input for sequencing was unstimulated CD4+ T cells sorted from spleen or lymph node cells, taken before transplant. Every receptor here comes from a human donor who was the organ donor for an intestinal transplant.

This chain joins TRBV19 and TRBJ2-3; D is uncertain. Trimming removed 1 base from V and 1 base from J, with 3 bases in between. The length of the CDR3 is 13 residues. The germline gives CDR1 LNHDA, CDR2 SQIVND (reference sequence). This chain's CDR3 is CASSIVRTDTQYF. In nucleotides, the CDR3 is TGTGCCAGTAGTATAGTCCGCACAGATACGCAGTATTTT. The full variable domain, completed using reference TRBV19 and TRBJ2-3, is DGGITQSPKYLFRKEGQNVTLSCEQNLNHDAMYWYRQDPGQGLRLIYYSQIVNDFQKGDIAEGYSVSREKKESFPLTVTSAQKNPTAFYLCASSIVRTDTQYFGPGTRLTVL.

This chain connects TRBV7-9 to TRBJ1-1; D is possibly TRBD1 (5 bases). The CDR3 has 14 amino acids. Germline values: CDR1 SEHNR, CDR2 FQNEAQ (reference sequence). Deletions cut 2 bases from V and 2 bases from J, with 9 bases between. The CDR3, as DNA: TGTGCCAGCAGCTTAACAGGAGGAAACACTGAAGCTTTCTTT. Translating gives CASSLTGGNTEAFF. Full variable domain (outside the CDR3, taken from reference TRBV7-9 and TRBJ1-1): DTGVSQNPRHKITKRGQNVTFRCDPISEHNRLYWYRQTLGQGPEFLTYFQNEAQLEKSRLLSDRFSAERPKGSFSTLEIQRTEQGDSAMYLCASSLTGGNTEAFFGQGTRLTVV.

The gene calls are TRBV5-1 and TRBJ1-3; TRBD1 is a possible D gene (5 bases). CDR1 is SGHRS and CDR2 is YFSETQ in the germline V gene. V gave up 1 base and J gave up 3 bases, with 5 bases separating them. The CDR3 covers 13 residues. The CDR3 spells CASSLQGGNTIYF. The CDR3 DNA reads as TGCGCCAGCAGCTTGCAGGGTGGAAACACCATATATTTT.

V gene TRBV28 combines with J gene TRBJ2-7; TRBD1 matches at 9 bases. V lost 7 bases and J lost 3; bases outside the gene matches: 1. The CDR3 runs 12 residues. Per the germline V gene, CDR1 is MDHEN and CDR2 is SYDVKM. Here the CDR3 DNA reads TGTGCCAGCAACAGGGGGCTCTACGAGCAGTACTTC. It encodes CASNRGLYEQYF.

The rearrangement links TRBV4-2 to TRBJ1-5; 9 bases map to TRBD1. With V trimmed by 4 bases and J by 5 bases, 3 bases remained unmatched. The CDR3 runs 14 residues. Germline V gene sequence: CDR1 LGHNA, CDR2 YNFKEQ. The DNA for the CDR3 is TGTGCCAGCAGCCCCACAGGGGGCGATCAGCCCCAGCATTTT. Translation: CASSPTGGDQPQHF.

The chain has TRBV30 and TRBJ2-2; D is perhaps TRBD1 (6 bases). Trimming removed 8 bases at V and 6 bases at J, with 13 bases between. The CDR3 extends over 12 amino acids. In germline, CDR1 is GTSNPN, CDR2 SVGIG (reference sequence). This CDR3 is CAGSQGSGELFF. The CDR3 nucleotides read TGTGCCGGATCTCAGGGGTCCGGGGAGCTGTTTTTT.

The chain employs TRBV18 and TRBJ1-1; no reliable D call. The CDR3 totals 18 residues. CDR1 is KGHSH and CDR2 is LQKENI in the germline V gene. V was cut by 2 bases and J by 10 bases, with 29 bases left in between. DNA for the CDR3: TGTGCCAGCTCACCAAATATTCAGCCGAAGTCAGGCCAAAATTCAGCTTTCTTT. Its protein product is CASSPNIQPKSGQNSAFF.

The chain employs TRBV7-3 and TRBJ2-7, with D perhaps matching TRBD2 (5 bases). The CDR3 covers 13 residues. Trimming cost V 4 bases and J 3 bases, with 10 bases left between them. Germline V lookup: CDR1 SGHTA, CDR2 FQGTGA. The CDR3 DNA reads as TGTGCCAGCAGCTCCGCCCGGGGCTACGAGCAGTACTTC. This encodes CASSSARGYEQYF.

V is TRBV5-6 and J is TRBJ2-7; D might be TRBD1 (5 bases). The CDR3 extends over 15 amino acids. V shed 2 bases and J shed 4 bases, with 16 bases lying between them. Germline V lookup: CDR1 SGHDT, CDR2 YYEEEE. The DNA for the CDR3 is TGTGCCAGCAGCTTTAAGGGGAAAGTTGTATACGAGCAGTACTTC. This codes for CASSFKGKVVYEQYF.

The rearrangement joins TRBV5-6 to TRBJ1-2, with D hard to call. Trimming stripped 0 bases from V and 0 bases from J, with 3 bases between. The CDR3 consists of 13 residues. From germline, CDR1 is SGHDT and CDR2 YYEEEE. CDR3: CASSLAANYGYTF. The CDR3 DNA sequence: TGTGCCAGCAGCTTGGCAGCTAACTATGGCTACACCTTC.

The chain employs TRBV11-2 and TRBJ2-5; 10 bases are shared with TRBD2. The J call may be in error: the DNA end matches TRBJ2-7 better. Germline V lookup: CDR1 SGHAT, CDR2 FQNNGV. The CDR3 runs to 15 residues. This CDR3 is CASSLVGLAVYEQYF. CDR3 nucleotide sequence: TGTGCCAGCAGCTTAGTTGGACTAGCGGTTTACGAGCAGTACTTC.

In its sample, this clone was seen once. The V and J genes are TRBV19 and TRBJ1-6; 9 bases are a match to TRBD1. Germline V gives CDR1 LNHDA, CDR2 SQIVND (reference sequence). V shed 5 bases and J 10 bases; nucleotides not matched to a gene: 12. This CDR3 spans 16 amino acids. Written as DNA, the CDR3 is TGTGCCAGTAGTTCCTCCCTCGGGACAGGGTTGTCACCCCTCCACTTT. This translates into CASSSSLGTGLSPLHF.

The chain carries TRBV9 and TRBJ2-7; 8 nucleotides match TRBD1. Trimming removed 3 bases from V and 5 bases from J; junction bases left unmatched: 4. Germline V gene data show CDR1 as SGDLS and CDR2 as YYNGEE. CDR3 length: 13 residues. The CDR3 region is CASSETGGHEQYF. As DNA, the CDR3 is TGTGCCAGCAGCGAAACAGGGGGACACGAGCAGTACTTC. The variable domain in full, completed from reference TRBV9 and TRBJ2-7, reads DSGVTQTPKHLITATGQRVTLRCSPRSGDLSVYWYQQSLDQGLQFLIQYYNGEERAKGNILERFSAQQFPDLHSELNLSSLELGDSALYFCASSETGGHEQYFGPGTRLTVT.

This chain joins TRBV6-1 and TRBJ2-1, with D uncertain. Trimming removed 2 bases at V and 2 bases at J, with 7 bases between. Germline V gives CDR1 MNHNS, CDR2 SASEGT. The length of the CDR3 is 14 residues. The CDR3 sequence is CASSETWAYNEQFF. The CDR3 region has the DNA TGTGCCAGCAGTGAAACCTGGGCCTACAATGAGCAGTTCTTC.

The chain is built from TRBV6-6 and TRBJ1-5, with D tentatively TRBD1 (6 bases). The V end lost 5 bases, the J end lost 2 bases, and 13 bases lay between the germline ends. CDR1 is MNHNY and CDR2 is SVGAGI in the germline V gene (reference sequence). There are 15 residues in the CDR3. CDR3 sequence reads: CASSIQGVGNQPQHF. The CDR3 DNA reads as TGTGCCAGCAGTATACAGGGTGTTGGCAATCAGCCCCAGCATTTT.

The V gene is TRBV11-2, the J gene TRBJ2-5, with D possibly TRBD2 on 6 matching bases. Deletions cut 6 bases from V and 8 bases from J, with 16 bases between. Germline loops: CDR1 SGHAT, CDR2 FQNNGV. There are 13 residues in the CDR3. The CDR3 loop is CASSSAGPVTQYF. The CDR3 DNA reads TGTGCCAGCAGTTCGGCGGGGCCCGTAACCCAGTACTTC.

The CDR3 sequence: CASSPDPVGTGWIQPQHF. The DNA of the CDR3 is TGTGCCAGCAGCCCAGACCCCGTAGGGACAGGGTGGATTCAGCCCCAGCATTTT. The chain recombines TRBV4-2 with TRBJ1-5; the match to TRBD1 covers 9 bases. Germline values: CDR1 LGHNA, CDR2 YNFKEQ. After removal of 4 bases from V and 6 bases from J, the junction contained 16 bases not matched to a gene. The CDR3 contains 18 residues.